A single sample gave rise to the 9 T cell receptor beta chains below, sequenced in a study of T cell changes during pregnancy in multiple sclerosis. Clones were sequenced by immunoSEQ multiplex PCR, and TCRdb holds only the in-frame ones, with some missing. The sample lists 40,000 to 45,000 clones; just under 95% were seen once. The sequenced sample was CD4+ T cells from peripheral blood mononuclear cells, obtained in the third trimester of pregnancy. The origin of the receptors is a female donor with multiple sclerosis, enrolled in a pregnancy study.

This rearrangement joins TRBV4-3 to TRBJ2-1; the match to TRBD2 covers 7 bases. V shed 1 base and J 3 bases; nucleotides not matched to a gene: 9. The CDR3 sequence is 17 residues long. Germline loops: CDR1 LGHNA, CDR2 YSLEER. The CDR3 DNA sequence: TGCGCCAGCAGCCAAGGGGTCGGGACTATTATCTACAATGAGCAGTTCTTC. Translation gives CASSQGVGTIIYNEQFF.

V and J are TRBV5-1 and TRBJ1-1, with D unresolved. This CDR3 is 13 amino acids long. Germline loops: CDR1 SGHRS, CDR2 YFSETQ. V lost 2 bases to trimming and J lost 1 base, with 6 bases between them. CDR3 sequence reads: CASSLDTNTEAFF. CDR3 nucleotide sequence: TGCGCCAGCAGCTTAGACACGAACACTGAAGCTTTCTTT.

This clone was observed once. The rearrangement uses TRBV29-1 and TRBJ1-2, with D possibly TRBD1 on 5 matching bases. V lost 6 bases and J lost 6, with 14 bases in between. There are 12 residues in the CDR3. Germline lookup yields CDR1 SQVTM and CDR2 ANQGSEA. The CDR3 sequence: CSVGRTLDGYTF. Written as DNA, the CDR3 is TGCAGCGTCGGTAGGACACTCGATGGCTACACCTTC.

This chain uses TRBV18 with TRBJ2-2; D may be TRBD2 (6 bases). This CDR3 has 17 residues. The ends were cut back, 2 bases at V and 5 bases at J, with 18 bases in the middle. Looked up from germline, CDR1 is KGHSH and CDR2 is LQKENI. The CDR3 protein is CASSPDNPGVGTGELFF. CDR3 sequence (DNA): TGTGCCAGCTCACCAGATAACCCGGGAGTAGGTACCGGGGAGCTGTTTTTT.

This clone was observed a handful of times. In DNA form, the CDR3 reads TGTGCCAGCAGTCCCGGGACTTACCAGTTCTTC. This codes for CASSPGTYQFF. The J gene is TRBJ2-1, the V gene TRBV6-5, with D possibly being TRBD2 (6 bases). The CDR3 runs 11 residues. The V gene lost 5 bases and the J gene lost 13 bases, with 12 bases spanning the gap. Germline-derived CDR1 and CDR2 are MNHEY and SVGAGI.

The chain couples TRBV25-1 to TRBJ2-1, with D possibly matching TRBD2 (6 bases). V lost 3 bases to trimming and J lost 12 bases, with 12 bases between them. CDR1 and CDR2 (germline): MGHDK, SYGVNS. There are 12 residues in the CDR3. The CDR3 DNA reads TGTGCCAGCAGTGAGGGACTCCGGATGCAGTTCTTC. Its translation is CASSEGLRMQFF.

The J gene is TRBJ1-2, the V gene TRBV7-2, with TRBD1 identical over 7 bases. V was clipped by 5 bases and J by 8 bases; unmatched bases: 5. Per germline, CDR1 SGHTA and CDR2 FQGNSA. This CDR3 has 12 amino acids. CDR3 protein: CASSKQGNGYTF. Written as DNA, the CDR3 is TGTGCCAGCAGCAAACAGGGGAACGGCTACACCTTC.

This chain connects TRBV4-1 to TRBJ2-7, with D possibly being TRBD1 (5 bases). CDR1 MGHRA and CDR2 YSYEKL come from the germline V gene. The CDR3 is 16 residues long. V was cut by 4 bases and J by 0 bases, with 16 bases left in between. CDR3 sequence: CASSPIVRQSSYEQYF. The CDR3 bases are TGCGCCAGCAGCCCCATTGTGAGACAGAGCTCCTACGAGCAGTACTTC.

J is TRBJ1-2 and V is TRBV30, with D possibly matching TRBD1 (5 bases). This CDR3 is built from 15 residues. Looked up from germline, CDR1 is GTSNPN and CDR2 is SVGIG (reference sequence). Trimming removed 0 bases from V and 8 bases from J, with 19 bases in between. CDR3 sequence reads: CAWSVLAGLSAGYTF. In DNA form, the CDR3 reads TGTGCCTGGAGTGTACTGGCAGGGTTGAGCGCGGGCTACACCTTC.